Presented here are 24 T cell receptor beta chains from one specimen sequenced in a study of shared clonotypes between healthy human individuals. Produced via immunoSEQ multiplex PCR; TCRdb's table is partial and in-frame only. The sample yields roughly 1 million clones, roughly 80% seen once. The sequenced sample was memory CD4+ T cells sorted from blood. Subset given: CD45RA-negative fraction. Every receptor here comes from a man in his late teens or twenties in good health.

This chain links TRBV5-1 with TRBJ2-5; 13 nucleotides match TRBD2. Germline values: CDR1 SGHRS, CDR2 YFSETQ. The CDR3 runs to 16 residues. The junction had 4 bases not matched to a gene; V was cut back by 2 bases and J by 3 bases. CDR3 nucleotides: TGCGCCAGCAGCTTACTAGCGGGGGGGCCCAAAGAGACCCAGTACTTC. It encodes CASSLLAGGPKETQYF. Based on the CDR3 plus reference TRBV5-1 and TRBJ2-5, the full variable domain is KAGVTQTPRYLIKTRGQQVTLSCSPISGHRSVSWYQQTPGQGLQFLFEYFSETQRNKGNFPGRFSGRQFSNSRSEMNVSTLELGDSALYLCASSLLAGGPKETQYFGPGTRLLVL.

The CDR3 DNA reads TGTGCCAGCAGCAGGGGGACAGCTGCAGATACGCAGTATTTT. It translates to CASSRGTAADTQYF. V is TRBV5-8 and J is TRBJ2-3; TRBD1 agrees at 7 bases. Trimming cost V 4 bases and J 4 bases; bases outside gene matches: 6. The CDR3 runs to 14 residues. CDR1 SGHTS and CDR2 YDEGEE come from the germline V gene.

The chain links TRBV7-9 to TRBJ2-1, with D tentatively TRBD2 (6 bases). Germline V gene sequence: CDR1 SEHNR, CDR2 FQNEAQ (reference sequence). V lost 5 bases, J lost 5 bases, and 13 bases lay in between. The CDR3 covers 14 residues. CDR3 amino acids: CASSTRLENNEQFF. The CDR3 DNA follows: TGTGCCAGCAGCACTAGACTAGAGAACAATGAGCAGTTCTTC.

The chain carries TRBV5-6 and TRBJ2-7; TRBD1 matches 9 bases. Trimming at V came to 3 bases and at J to 2 bases, leaving 6 bases not matched to a gene. Germline CDR1 and CDR2: SGHDT and YYEEEE. The CDR3 consists of 15 residues. The DNA of the CDR3 is TGTGCCAGCAGCTCAGGGACAGGGACCCCCTACGAGCAGTACTTC. This codes for CASSSGTGTPYEQYF. Looking up the rest from reference TRBV5-6 and TRBJ2-7 gives the full variable domain: DAGVTQSPTHLIKTRGQQVTLRCSPKSGHDTVSWYQQALGQGPQFIFQYYEEEERQRGNFPDRFSGHQFPNYSSELNVNALLLGDSALYLCASSSGTGTPYEQYFGPGTRLTVT.

In its sample, this clone was seen once. The chain has TRBV28 and TRBJ2-2; D possibly corresponds to TRBD2 (7 bases). Germline CDR1 MDHEN, CDR2 SYDVKM. Trimming left V 8 bases short and J 7 bases short, with 17 bases between. This CDR3 region has 14 residues. The CDR3 loop reads CASHIGGASGELFF. The CDR3 DNA follows: TGTGCCAGCCACATAGGGGGGGCTAGCGGGGAGCTGTTTTTT.

Only a few counts were recorded for this clone. The chain recombines TRBV9 with TRBJ2-1, with a possible D match to TRBD2 (6 bases). CDR1 and CDR2 from the germline V gene are SGDLS and YYNGEE. The CDR3 extends over 14 amino acids. V was cut by 2 bases and J by 5 bases, with 11 bases left in between. CDR3 residues: CASSVNSGNNEQFF. In DNA form, the CDR3 reads TGTGCCAGCAGCGTGAATAGCGGAAACAATGAGCAGTTCTTC.

This rearrangement joins TRBV6-1 to TRBJ2-2; D is undetermined. The ends were cut back, 6 bases at V and 0 bases at J, with 8 bases in the middle. This CDR3 has 14 amino acids. Germline-derived CDR1 and CDR2 are MNHNS and SASEGT. CDR3 loop: CASRRNANTGELFF. CDR3 in DNA: TGTGCCAGCAGGCGGAACGCGAACACCGGGGAGCTGTTTTTT.

This clone was detected only a few times. The chain is built from TRBV5-1 and TRBJ2-2; the D gene is possibly TRBD1 (6 bases). Germline-derived CDR1 and CDR2 are SGHRS and YFSETQ. V was pared by 5 bases and J by 5 bases, with 13 bases between. The CDR3 runs to 14 residues. The CDR3 is CASSYTGITGELFF. DNA of the CDR3: TGCGCCAGCAGTTATACAGGGATTACCGGGGAGCTGTTTTTT. The whole variable domain, remainder taken from reference TRBV5-1 and TRBJ2-2, is KAGVTQTPRYLIKTRGQQVTLSCSPISGHRSVSWYQQTPGQGLQFLFEYFSETQRNKGNFPGRFSGRQFSNSRSEMNVSTLELGDSALYLCASSYTGITGELFFGEGSRLTVL.

This chain links TRBV5-6 with TRBJ1-1; D remains ambiguous. V was pared by 1 base and J by 0 bases, with 10 bases between. The V gene's germline CDR1 is SGHDT and CDR2 YYEEEE. There are 15 residues in the CDR3. CDR3: CASSLWVILNTEAFF. The CDR3 DNA is TGTGCCAGCAGCTTGTGGGTGATTCTGAACACTGAAGCTTTCTTT. The whole variable domain, filled in from reference TRBV5-6 and TRBJ1-1, reads DAGVTQSPTHLIKTRGQQVTLRCSPKSGHDTVSWYQQALGQGPQFIFQYYEEEERQRGNFPDRFSGHQFPNYSSELNVNALLLGDSALYLCASSLWVILNTEAFFGQGTRLTVV.

V and J are TRBV7-2 and TRBJ1-5; 9 bases fit TRBD1. The V gene end was trimmed by 4 bases and the J gene end by 6 bases; junction bases not matched to a gene: 13. The CDR3 totals 17 residues. Germline V CDR1 and CDR2: SGHTA, FQGNSA. The CDR3 DNA reads TGTGCCAGCAGCTCCATCGGCCCGGGACAGGGTAGTCAGCCCCAGCATTTT. This encodes CASSSIGPGQGSQPQHF. The entire variable domain, with the rest obtained from reference TRBV7-2 and TRBJ1-5, is as follows: GAGVSQSPSNKVTEKGKDVELRCDPISGHTALYWYRQSLGQGLEFLIYFQGNSAPDKSGLPSDRFSAERTGGSVSTLTIQRTQQEDSAVYLCASSSIGPGQGSQPQHFGDGTRLSIL.

As regards this clone: This CDR3 is also generated by other DNA sequences in the sample. The chain joins TRBV5-1 to TRBJ2-6, with D possibly TRBD2 on 6 matching bases. This CDR3 contains 15 residues. Between the trimmed V and J ends, which lost 2 bases and 3 bases, there was a span of 9 bases. Germline V gives CDR1 SGHRS, CDR2 YFSETQ. The CDR3, as DNA: TGCGCCAGCAGCTTCCAGACTAGTGGGGCCAACGTCCTGACTTTC. The encoded protein is CASSFQTSGANVLTF.

Concerning this clone itself: One end of the junction is discordant with germline, which a read error may explain. This chain links TRBV2 with TRBJ2-1, with D possibly TRBD1 on 5 matching bases. CDR3 length equals 10 residues. Germline lookup yields CDR1 SNHLY and CDR2 FYNNEI. CDR3 sequence: CASSDRQRLF. The CDR3, as DNA: TGTGCCAGCAGTGATCGACAGAGACTCTTC.

This clone was detected many times. V gene TRBV6-1 combines with J gene TRBJ1-2; a possible D gene is TRBD1 (5 bases). Germline V CDR1 and CDR2: MNHNS, SASEGT. CDR3 length: 14 amino acids. Trimming stripped 3 bases from V and 7 bases from J, with 15 bases between. CDR3: CASSERWQGGGYTF. As DNA, the CDR3 is TGTGCCAGCAGTGAGAGGTGGCAGGGAGGTGGCTACACCTTC.

The J gene is TRBJ1-5, the V gene TRBV28, with 7 bases fitting TRBD1. With V trimmed by 7 bases and J by 2 bases, 8 bases remained unmatched. Germline V gene data show CDR1 as MDHEN and CDR2 as SYDVKM. The CDR3 loop spans 15 amino acids. The CDR3, as DNA: TGTGCCAGCATGGAGGGGGCATCAGGCAATCAGCCCCAGCATTTT. Its translation is CASMEGASGNQPQHF. Supplemented by reference TRBV28 and TRBJ1-5, the full variable domain reads DVKVTQSSRYLVKRTGEKVFLECVQDMDHENMFWYRQDPGLGLRLIYFSYDVKMKEKGDIPEGYSVSREKKERFSLILESASTNQTSMYLCASMEGASGNQPQHFGDGTRLSIL.

The chain couples TRBV11-2 to TRBJ1-1; D call uncertain. CDR3 length: 13 amino acids. Trimming shortened V by 1 base and J by 7 bases, and 10 bases separated the two germline ends. The germline V gene encodes CDR1 SGHAT and CDR2 FQNNGV. CDR3 region: CASSLAGRSEAFF. CDR3 DNA sequence: TGTGCCAGCAGCTTAGCCGGGCGTAGTGAAGCTTTCTTT.

V usage is TRBV6-6 and J usage is TRBJ2-1; 7 positions match TRBD1. This CDR3 has 15 residues. V lost 0 bases to trimming and J lost 7 bases; unmatched junction nucleotides: 6. The germline CDR1 and CDR2 sequences are MNHNY and SVGAGI (reference sequence). This CDR3 is CASSYSRGGLNEQFF. CDR3 sequence (DNA): TGTGCCAGCAGTTACTCGAGAGGGGGCTTGAATGAGCAGTTCTTC.

The genes are TRBV7-9 and TRBJ1-1; D might be TRBD1 (6 bases). The germline gives CDR1 SEHNR, CDR2 FQNEAQ (reference sequence). V lost 1 base, J lost 0 bases, and 9 bases lay in between. The CDR3 extends over 15 amino acids. CDR3: CASSLGGAMNTEAFF. Here the CDR3 DNA reads TGTGCCAGCAGCTTAGGGGGGGCAATGAACACTGAAGCTTTCTTT. Complete variable domain (other parts from reference TRBV7-9 and TRBJ1-1): DTGVSQNPRHKITKRGQNVTFRCDPISEHNRLYWYRQTLGQGPEFLTYFQNEAQLEKSRLLSDRFSAERPKGSFSTLEIQRTEQGDSAMYLCASSLGGAMNTEAFFGQGTRLTVV.

This clone was counted a few times. V usage is TRBV5-5 and J usage is TRBJ2-5, with D hard to call. The CDR3 is made up of 15 amino acids. Trimming left V 0 bases short and J 2 bases short, with 11 bases between. Germline lookup yields CDR1 SGHKS and CDR2 YYEKEE (reference sequence). CDR3 sequence reads: CASSLAWQSQETQYF. The CDR3 DNA reads as TGTGCCAGCAGCTTGGCCTGGCAGTCGCAAGAGACCCAGTACTTC.

This clone was seen only a few times. This chain links TRBV7-2 with TRBJ2-3, with 10 bases lining up with TRBD2. Germline CDR1 SGHTA, CDR2 FQGNSA. The CDR3 has 17 amino acids. Losses at the gene ends were 3 bases for V and 3 bases for J; bases not matched to a gene: 9. The CDR3 region is CASSFSRSGGVTDTQYF. Here the CDR3 DNA reads TGTGCCAGCAGCTTCTCAAGAAGCGGGGGGGTAACAGATACGCAGTATTTT.

The rearrangement joins TRBV12-5 to TRBJ2-1, with a weak D call TRBD2 (5 bases). The CDR3 totals 11 residues. Trimming stripped 7 bases from V and 10 bases from J, with 11 bases between. Germline CDR1 LGHNT, CDR2 FRNRAP. As DNA, the CDR3 is TGTGCTAGTGCACGACTACCCGAGCAGTTCTTC. It codes for CASARLPEQFF.

This chain joins TRBV2 and TRBJ1-2, with a tentative D call TRBD1 (6 bases). Trimming shortened V by 4 bases and J by 3 bases, and 9 bases separated the two germline ends. CDR1 is SNHLY and CDR2 is FYNNEI in the germline V gene. The CDR3 is 13 amino acids. The CDR3 bases are TGTGCCAGCAGTGGAGGGGGAGACTATGGCTACACCTTC. Its protein product is CASSGGGDYGYTF.

As for this clone: Other DNA sequences within the sample encode an identical CDR3. The chain is built from TRBV5-1 and TRBJ2-2; no reliable D call. Germline V gives CDR1 SGHRS, CDR2 YFSETQ. This CDR3 has 15 residues. V shed 0 bases and J shed 1 base, with 7 bases lying between them. Written as DNA, the CDR3 is TGCGCCAGCAGCTTGGGGACGGTGAACACCGGGGAGCTGTTTTTT. Residues: CASSLGTVNTGELFF.

This chain uses TRBV9 with TRBJ1-2; the match to TRBD1 covers 7 bases. V was clipped by 0 bases and J by 2 bases; unmatched bases: 4. The germline V gene encodes CDR1 SGDLS and CDR2 YYNGEE. This CDR3 spans 15 amino acids. CDR3 in amino acids: CASSVEGTANYGYTF. The CDR3, as DNA: TGTGCCAGCAGCGTAGAGGGGACAGCGAACTATGGCTACACCTTC.

The chain joins TRBV28 to TRBJ1-6, with D possibly being TRBD1 (6 bases). The V gene lost 2 bases and the J gene lost 4 bases, with 6 bases spanning the gap. This CDR3 is 14 amino acids long. Per germline, CDR1 MDHEN and CDR2 SYDVKM. CDR3: CASSLQGYNSPLHF. In nucleotides, the CDR3 is TGTGCCAGCAGTTTACAGGGGTATAATTCACCCCTCCACTTT.